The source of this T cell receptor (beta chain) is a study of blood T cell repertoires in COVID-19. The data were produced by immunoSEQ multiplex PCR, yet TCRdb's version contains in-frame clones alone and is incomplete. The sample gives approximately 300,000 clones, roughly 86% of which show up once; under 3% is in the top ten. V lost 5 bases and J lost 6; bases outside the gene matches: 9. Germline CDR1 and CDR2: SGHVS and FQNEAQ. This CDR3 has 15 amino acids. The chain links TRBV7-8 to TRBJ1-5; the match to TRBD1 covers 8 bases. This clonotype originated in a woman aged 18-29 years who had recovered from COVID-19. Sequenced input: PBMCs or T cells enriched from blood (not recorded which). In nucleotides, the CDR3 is TGTGCCAGCAGCCCGACAGGGGACGGAGGTCAGCCCCAGCATTTT. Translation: CASSPTGDGGQPQHF.